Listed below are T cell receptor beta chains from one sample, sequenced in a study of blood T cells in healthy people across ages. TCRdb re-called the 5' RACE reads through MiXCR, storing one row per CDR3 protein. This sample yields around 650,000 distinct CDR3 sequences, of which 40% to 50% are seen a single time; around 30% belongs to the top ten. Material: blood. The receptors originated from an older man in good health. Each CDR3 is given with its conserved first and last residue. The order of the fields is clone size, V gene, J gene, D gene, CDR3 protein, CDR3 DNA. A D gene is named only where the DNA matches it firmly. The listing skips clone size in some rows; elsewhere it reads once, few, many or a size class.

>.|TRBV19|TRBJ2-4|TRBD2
CASSPVGREGGAKNIQYF
TGTGCCAGTAGTCCGGTGGGCAGGGAGGGTGGTGCCAAAAACATTCAGTACTTC
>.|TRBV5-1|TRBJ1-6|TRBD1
CASSSTGWDSPLHF
TGCGCCAGCAGCTCGACAGGGTGGGATTCACCCCTCCACTTT
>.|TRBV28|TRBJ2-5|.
CASTSLGSATEEQYF
TGTGCCAGCACAAGTCTTGGGAGTGCCACCGAGGAGCAGTACTTC
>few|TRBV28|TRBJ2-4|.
CASSFGGENIQYF
TGTGCCAGCAGTTTTGGAGGGGAGAACATTCAGTACTTC
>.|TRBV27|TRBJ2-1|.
CASQGANEQFF
TGTGCCAGCCAAGGAGCTAATGAGCAGTTCTTC
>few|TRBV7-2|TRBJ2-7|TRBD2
CASAGGGTSGGAYEQYF
TGTGCCAGCGCCGGAGGAGGTACTAGCGGGGGGGCCTACGAGCAGTACTTC
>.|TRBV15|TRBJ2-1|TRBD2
CATSRVQREVEETQFF
TGTGCCACCAGCAGAGTTCAGCGGGAGGTAGAAGAGACCCAGTTCTTC
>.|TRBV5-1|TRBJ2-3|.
CASSLSRDGADTQYF
TGCGCCAGCAGCCTCAGTAGGGATGGTGCAGATACGCAGTATTTT
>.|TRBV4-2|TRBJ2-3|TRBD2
CASSPSGGGATDTQYF
TGTGCCAGCAGCCCTTCGGGCGGGGGGGCCACAGATACGCAGTATTTT
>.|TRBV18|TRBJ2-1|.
CASGELAGIKFF
TGTGCCAGCGGAGAGCTAGCAGGTATAAAGTTCTTC
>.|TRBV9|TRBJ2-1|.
CASSVAIGLPDNEQFF
TGTGCCAGCAGCGTAGCTATTGGGCTTCCTGATAATGAGCAGTTCTTC
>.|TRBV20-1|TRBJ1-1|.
CSADRNTEAFF
TGCAGTGCCGACAGGAACACTGAAGCTTTCTTT
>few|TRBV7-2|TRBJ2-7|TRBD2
CASSNSGSAYEQYF
TGTGCCAGCAGCAATAGCGGGAGCGCCTACGAGCAGTACTTC
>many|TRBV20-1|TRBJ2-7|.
CSASGTPSSSYEQYF
TGCAGTGCCTCGGGGACCCCCTCCAGCTCCTACGAGCAGTACTTC
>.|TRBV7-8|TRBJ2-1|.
CASSLRQGPWDEQFF
TGTGCCAGCAGCTTACGGCAGGGGCCATGGGATGAGCAGTTCTTC
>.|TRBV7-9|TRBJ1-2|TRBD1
CASRRAETGIGSYGYTF
TGTGCCAGCAGGCGCGCTGAGACAGGGATTGGGTCCTATGGCTACACCTTC
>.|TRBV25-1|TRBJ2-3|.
CASSEGGGGFKDTQYF
TGTGCCAGCAGCGAGGGGGGAGGGGGGTTTAAAGATACGCAGTATTTT
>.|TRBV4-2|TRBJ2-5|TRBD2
CASSQARLAGKETQYF
TGTGCCAGCAGCCAAGCCCGACTAGCGGGGAAAGAGACCCAGTACTTC
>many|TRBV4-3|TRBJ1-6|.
CASSQEAVNSPLHF
TGCGCCAGCAGCCAAGAGGCAGTTAATTCACCCCTCCACTTT
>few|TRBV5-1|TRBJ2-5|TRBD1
CASSRQGWETQYF
TGCGCCAGCAGTAGACAGGGGTGGGAGACCCAGTACTTC
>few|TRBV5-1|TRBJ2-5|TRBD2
CASNKGTSGSEEQYF
TGCGCCAGCAACAAGGGGACTAGCGGGAGCGAGGAGCAGTACTTC
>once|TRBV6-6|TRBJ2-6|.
CASSWDMKVAGANVLTF
TGTGCCAGCAGTTGGGACATGAAAGTAGCTGGGGCCAACGTCCTGACTTTC
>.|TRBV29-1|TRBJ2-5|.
CSVSGGADEQYF
TGCAGCGTTAGTGGGGGGGCTGATGAGCAGTACTTC
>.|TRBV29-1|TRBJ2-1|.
CSAEGVSSYNEQFF
TGCAGCGCCGAGGGGGTAAGCTCCTACAATGAGCAGTTCTTC
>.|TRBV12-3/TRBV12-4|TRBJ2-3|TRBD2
CASSLVLAGGLLDTQYF
TGTGCCAGCAGTTTAGTTTTAGCGGGGGGGCTATTAGATACGCAGTATTTT
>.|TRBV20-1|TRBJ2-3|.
CSARFLARLRMDAQYF
TGCAGTGCTAGATTTCTAGCGCGGCTTAGGATGGATGCGCAGTATTTT
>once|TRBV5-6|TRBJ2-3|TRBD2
CASSSLGTSGTDTQYF
TGTGCCAGCAGCTCCCTGGGGACTAGCGGCACAGATACGCAGTATTTT
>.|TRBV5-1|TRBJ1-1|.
CTSSFGVMNTEAFF
TGCACCAGCAGCTTTGGGGTTATGAACACTGAAGCTTTCTTT
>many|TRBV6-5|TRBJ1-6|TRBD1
CASSSRQTGNNSPLHF
TGTGCCAGCAGTTCTCGACAGACAGGGAATAATTCACCCCTCCACTTT
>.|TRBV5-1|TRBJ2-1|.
CASSLRLGGSYNEQFF
TGCGCCAGCAGCTTGCGCCTTGGGGGGTCCTACAATGAGCAGTTCTTC